A single sample gave rise to the 11 T cell receptor beta chains below, sequenced in a study of blood T cell repertoires in COVID-19. The repertoire was sequenced with immunoSEQ multiplex PCR; TCRdb's copy has only in-frame clones and lacks some. The sample records over 85,000 clones, approximately 65% being singletons. The sample was peripheral blood. The receptors were sampled from a woman aged 60-70 years with acute or convalescent COVID-19.

V is TRBV5-1 and J is TRBJ2-5; 7 bases match TRBD2. The junction had 4 bases not matched to a gene; V was cut back by 0 bases and J by 2 bases. Looked up from germline, CDR1 is SGHRS and CDR2 is YFSETQ. The CDR3 runs to 15 residues. The DNA for the CDR3 is TGCGCCAGCAGCTTGGCGGGGGGATCACAAGAGACCCAGTACTTC. Translated: CASSLAGGSQETQYF.

The chain carries TRBV4-2 and TRBJ2-1, with 10 positions matching TRBD2. V shed 0 bases, J shed 4 bases, and the junction held 3 bases outside the gene matches. Germline values: CDR1 LGHNA, CDR2 YNFKEQ. The CDR3 has 16 residues. The CDR3 protein is CASSQELAGPYNEQFF. The CDR3 nucleotides read TGTGCCAGCAGCCAAGAACTAGCGGGGCCATACAATGAGCAGTTCTTC.

Only a few counts were recorded for this clone. The chain links TRBV28 to TRBJ1-1; D might be TRBD1 (6 bases). The ends were cut back, 4 bases at V and 7 bases at J, with 16 bases in the middle. This CDR3 is built from 14 residues. The germline CDR1 and CDR2 sequences are MDHEN and SYDVKM. CDR3 DNA: TGTGCCAGCAGTTCAAACTACAGGGTAGGTGAAGCTTTCTTT. Protein sequence: CASSSNYRVGEAFF.

V gene TRBV5-1 combines with J gene TRBJ1-1, with D possibly TRBD1 on 5 matching bases. The ends were cut back, 5 bases at V and 1 base at J, with 18 bases in the middle. From germline, CDR1 is SGHRS and CDR2 YFSETQ. The CDR3 length is 16 residues. The CDR3 region has the DNA TGCGCCAGCAGGATTCGTTCGGGGGTCGGGAACACTGAAGCTTTCTTT. Protein sequence: CASRIRSGVGNTEAFF.

V usage is TRBV19 and J usage is TRBJ1-5, with D maybe TRBD1 (5 bases). CDR1 and CDR2 (germline): LNHDA, SQIVND (reference sequence). Between the trimmed V and J ends, which lost 5 bases and 5 bases, there was a span of 19 bases. This CDR3 spans 16 amino acids. Here the CDR3 reads CASSPLGGTLYQPQHF. The CDR3 nucleotides are TGTGCCAGTAGTCCCTTGGGCGGGACCCTATATCAGCCCCAGCATTTT.

Only a few counts were recorded for this clone. This sequence joins TRBV27 and TRBJ1-6; D call uncertain. V gave up 6 bases and J gave up 10 bases, with 16 bases separating them. Looked up from germline, CDR1 is MNHEY and CDR2 is SMNVEV (reference sequence). This CDR3 has 14 amino acids. CDR3 sequence (DNA): TGTGCCAGCAGACCCGCGGCAGGAGGATCACCCCTCCACTTT. It yields the protein CASRPAAGGSPLHF.

CDR3 DNA: TGTGCCAGCAGCTCAACAGGGGAAACTGAAGCTTTCTTT. Protein sequence: CASSSTGETEAFF. The rearrangement links TRBV9 to TRBJ1-1; 7 bases are shared with TRBD1. CDR3 length: 13 residues. Trimming at V came to 4 bases and at J to 5 bases, leaving 5 bases not matched to a gene. CDR1 and CDR2 (germline): SGDLS, YYNGEE.

V gene TRBV9 combines with J gene TRBJ1-6; D unresolved. This CDR3 contains 15 residues. The V end was cut by 4 bases, the J end by 1 base, with 9 bases between. CDR1 is SGDLS and CDR2 is YYNGEE in the germline V gene. The CDR3 is CASSPGVSYNSPLHF. The CDR3 DNA is TGTGCCAGCAGCCCCGGGGTATCCTATAATTCACCCCTCCACTTT.

The chain links TRBV10-1 to TRBJ1-2; no clear D gene. V shed 3 bases and J shed 4 bases, with 18 bases lying between them. This CDR3 spans 16 amino acids. The V gene's germline CDR1 is WNHNN and CDR2 SYGVQD (reference sequence). CDR3: CASSDYSAGYSYGYTF. CDR3 DNA: TGCGCCAGCAGTGATTACTCAGCGGGATATTCCTATGGCTACACCTTC.

The chain uses TRBV10-3 and TRBJ1-6; D is uncertain. CDR3 size: 14 residues. Trimming stripped 6 bases from V and 6 bases from J, with 12 bases between. Germline-derived CDR1 and CDR2 are ENHRY and SYGVKD. The DNA of the CDR3 is TGTGCCATCAGCCCAGGTGACCTTAATTCACCCCTCCACTTT. This gives the protein CAISPGDLNSPLHF.

The chain employs TRBV7-9 and TRBJ1-5, with D possibly being TRBD1 (5 bases). Trimming stripped 4 bases from V and 12 bases from J, with 13 bases between. Germline CDR1 reads SEHNR; CDR2 reads FQNEAQ (reference sequence). The CDR3 runs to 12 residues. The CDR3 DNA reads as TGTGCCAGCAGCTCGGTTAGGGGCTTCCAGCATTTT. It translates to CASSSVRGFQHF.